This TCR beta chain was identified in a study of T cell responses to AZD1222 COVID-19 vaccine. This CDR3 is 11 amino acids long. Germline CDR1 is DFQATT and CDR2 is SNEGSKA (reference sequence). Trimming removed 6 bases from V and 17 bases from J, with 17 bases in between. Worth noting for this clone: Its target is unknown.

Generated by immunoSEQ multiplex PCR, the TCRdb table keeps only in-frame clones and is missing some. The repertoire holds 98,000 or so clones, 85% to 90% seen once, with less than 3.5% in the top ten. Study outcomes and limitations: Nearly half of unique spike-specific TCRs reportedly avoided B.1.351 and B.1.1.7 mutated regions. AZD1222 recipients seropositive at baseline numbered only 6 or 7. When two AZD1222 doses had been given, Spike-specific TCR breadth and depth rose.

This TCR derives from an adult in good health. The starting material was peripheral blood, obtained on day 0 of AZD1222 vaccination. V usage is TRBV20-1 and J usage is TRBJ1-6; weak D call: TRBD1 (5 bases). CDR3 in amino acids: CSARADSEVHF. CDR3 coding DNA: TGCAGTGCCAGGGCCGACTCGGAGGTCCACTTT.